The 13 T cell receptor beta chains in this list originate from one sample, sequenced in a study of Graves' ophthalmopathy and Graves' hyperthyroidism. RNA transcripts provided the template for amplifying TCR beta CDR3 regions. First-round RT-PCR relied on HTBI primers, and a second-round multiplex PCR came next. MiXCR, run by TCRdb on the multiplex PCR reads, gives a single entry per CDR3 protein. The sample gives approximately 480,000 distinct CDR3 sequences, under 15% of which show up once; 9.8% is in the top ten. Sample: blood. All receptors come from a woman aged 25 to 45 with Graves' ophthalmopathy.

This clonotype was recorded at least ten times. The chain employs TRBV12-3 or TRBV12-4 and TRBJ1-1; 10 bases map to TRBD1. CDR3 length: 13 residues. The V and J ends lost 6 bases and 10 bases, in that order; junction bases with no gene match: 8. The CDR3 bases are TGTGCCAGCAGAACGACAGGGGGCTCAGTAGCTTTCTTT. Protein sequence: CASRTTGGSVAFF.

This clonotype was detected ten times or more. V usage is TRBV6-1 and J usage is TRBJ2-5, with D possibly being TRBD1 or TRBD2 (5 bases each). The CDR3 runs to 14 residues. The germline CDR1 and CDR2 sequences are MNHNS and SASEGT. With 4 bases removed from V and 2 bases from J, the gap between germline ends came to 11 bases. The CDR3 nucleotides are TGTGCCAGCAGTGCGGGGCCAGCTCAAGAGACCCAGTACTTC. It encodes CASSAGPAQETQYF.

The sample holds many counts of this clonotype. The chain combines TRBV2 with TRBJ2-7; perhaps TRBD1 as D (5 bases). Looked up from germline, CDR1 is SNHLY and CDR2 is FYNNEI. V lost 3 bases and J 3 bases, leaving 12 bases between the germline ends. There are 14 residues in the CDR3. CDR3 in amino acids: CASSDGTGFYEQYF. CDR3 in DNA: TGTGCCAGCAGTGATGGCACAGGATTCTACGAGCAGTACTTC.

This clonotype has ten or more counts. This chain connects TRBV12-3 or TRBV12-4 to TRBJ1-1; D not resolved. This CDR3 is 14 amino acids long. Trimming stripped 1 base from V and 1 base from J, with 7 bases between. The CDR3 DNA reads TGTGCCAGCAGTTTAGTCGGCGGGAACACTGAAGCTTTCTTT. Translation: CASSLVGGNTEAFF.

This clonotype was counted between two and nine times. The V gene is TRBV2, the J gene TRBJ2-5, with D hard to call. The germline V gene encodes CDR1 SNHLY and CDR2 FYNNEI. Trimming shortened V by 1 base and J by 4 bases, and 7 bases separated the two germline ends. The CDR3 length is 13 residues. The CDR3 here is CASSEGFVETQYF. The CDR3 DNA follows: TGTGCCAGCAGTGAAGGTTTCGTAGAGACCCAGTACTTC.

The chain joins TRBV13 to TRBJ2-5, with 11 positions matching TRBD2. CDR3 length: 16 amino acids. CDR1 is PRHDT, CDR2 FYEKMQ, per germline (reference sequence). J was trimmed by 4 bases and V by 5 bases; bases with no gene match: 9. The CDR3 reads CASSLLTSGGGETQYF. The CDR3 nucleotides read TGTGCCAGCAGCCTTCTAACTAGCGGGGGTGGAGAGACCCAGTACTTC. Using reference TRBV13 and TRBJ2-5 for the parts outside the CDR3, the full variable domain is AAGVIQSPRHLIKEKRETATLKCYPIPRHDTVYWYQQGPGQDPQFLISFYEKMQSDKGSIPDRFSAQQFSDYHSELNMSSLELGDSALYFCASSLLTSGGGETQYFGPGTRLLVL.

Of note for this clonotype: The conserved phenylalanine or tryptophan normally closing the CDR3 is absent here, so this likely arose from a read error. The V gene is TRBV5-1, the J gene TRBJ1-1, with D possibly TRBD1 on 5 matching bases. The CDR3 runs 15 residues. Deletions cut 4 bases from V and 0 bases from J, with 13 bases between. Germline V gene sequence: CDR1 SGHRS, CDR2 YFSETQ. Written as DNA, the CDR3 is TGCGCCAGCAGCCCATCCGGGACTGTGAACACTGAAGCTTTCTAT. Protein: CASSPSGTVNTEAFY.

In its sample, this clonotype was seen many times. The V gene is TRBV6-5, the J gene TRBJ2-7; TRBD1 aligns across 10 bases. The germline V gene has CDR1 MNHEY and CDR2 SVGAGI. The CDR3 sequence is 17 residues long. Trimming at V came to 1 base and at J to 3 bases, leaving 9 bases not matched to a gene. The CDR3 nucleotides are TGTGCCAGCAGTTACTTCGGGGGACAGGGGAGTGTCTACGAGCAGTACTTC. This codes for CASSYFGGQGSVYEQYF.

In its sample, this clonotype was seen many times. The V call is TRBV5-1, the J call TRBJ2-7; 7 bases are shared with TRBD1. The CDR3 totals 14 residues. In germline, CDR1 is SGHRS, CDR2 YFSETQ. The V and J ends lost 4 bases and 0 bases, in that order; junction bases with no gene match: 4. For the CDR3, the DNA is TGCGCCAGCAGCGTGGGACAGAACTCCTACGAGCAGTACTTC. Protein: CASSVGQNSYEQYF. The complete variable domain, with remaining parts taken from reference TRBV5-1 and TRBJ2-7, reads KAGVTQTPRYLIKTRGQQVTLSCSPISGHRSVSWYQQTPGQGLQFLFEYFSETQRNKGNFPGRFSGRQFSNSRSEMNVSTLELGDSALYLCASSVGQNSYEQYFGPGTRLTVT.

V is TRBV28 and J is TRBJ1-2, with a tentative D call TRBD1 (6 bases). V lost 0 bases to trimming and J lost 7 bases, with 12 bases between them. CDR3 length: 14 residues. The germline V gene has CDR1 MDHEN and CDR2 SYDVKM. CDR3 amino acids: CASSLCLGACGYTF. CDR3 DNA: TGTGCCAGCAGTTTATGCCTGGGGGCATGTGGCTACACCTTC.

The sample holds a few counts of this clonotype. A read error may produce the germline difference seen at one junction end. V gene TRBV20-1 combines with J gene TRBJ2-7, with 10 bases matching TRBD1. The CDR3 length is 15 residues. The germline V gene encodes CDR1 DFQATT and CDR2 SNEGSKA (reference sequence). The CDR3 nucleotides read TGCAGTGCTAGAGAGGGGACAGGGGATTCCTACGGGCAGTACTTC. Protein sequence: CSAREGTGDSYGQYF.

This clonotype was found once. V and J are TRBV20-1 and TRBJ2-5; TRBD2 matches at 15 bases. There are 17 residues in the CDR3. CDR1 and CDR2 (germline): DFQATT, SNEGSKA (reference sequence). V lost 1 base to trimming and J lost 5 bases; unmatched junction nucleotides: 8. Written as DNA, the CDR3 is TGCAGTGCTAGAGTTGGGACTAGCGGGGGGATCGTTGAGACCCAGTACTTC. It yields the protein CSARVGTSGGIVETQYF.

The sample holds a few counts of this clonotype. The chain joins TRBV11-2 to TRBJ2-7; D might be TRBD1 (7 bases). CDR1 is SGHAT and CDR2 is FQNNGV in the germline V gene. CDR3 length: 16 amino acids. The germline V and J ends were trimmed by 5 bases and 4 bases, with 21 bases remaining between them. The CDR3 region has the DNA TGTGCCAGCAGCCCAAGTTCGGGCAGGGGGAGGTACGAGCAGTACTTC. This codes for CASSPSSGRGRYEQYF. Full variable domain (rest looked up from reference TRBV11-2 and TRBJ2-7): EAGVAQSPRYKIIEKRQSVAFWCNPISGHATLYWYQQILGQGPKLLIQFQNNGVVDDSQLPKDRFSAERLKGVDSTLKIQPAKLEDSAVYLCASSPSSGRGRYEQYFGPGTRLTVT.